This T cell receptor beta chain emerged from a study of cytomegalovirus exposure and HLA in healthy donors. Study overall: Across roughly 400 genotyped donors, just over 80% landed in the Caucasian-associated ancestry cluster.

About this clone itself: As yet, its antigen is unknown.

V was pared by 6 bases and J by 3 bases, with 7 bases of the junction left unmatched. The CDR3 totals 14 residues. Germline CDR1 is KGHSH and CDR2 is LQKENI. 60 Vbeta and 13 Jbeta primers were used in PCR. The protocol was immunoSEQ multiplex PCR, while the TCRdb copy is restricted to in-frame clones and leaves out a portion. The table has 200,000 to 250,000 clones, about 80% seen once. Study results and limitations: In a later analysis, specific HLA alleles were associated with over 15,000 TCR beta sequences at a 0.05 false discovery rate.

This chain links TRBV18 with TRBJ1-2, with 7 bases that match TRBD1. Sequenced: PBMCs. This receptor was identified in a woman aged 55-70 years in good health and CMV-seropositive. Here the CDR3 DNA reads TGTGCCAGCTCCCTAGGACAGGCCGACTATGGCTACACCTTC. Amino acids: CASSLGQADYGYTF.